This TCR beta chain was obtained from a study of CD8 T cells in ankylosing spondylitis. The study's findings and limits: A motif of under 10 highly homologous TCR beta variants was seen as apparently characteristic of ankylosing spondylitis blood.

This clonotype has a count of ten or more. The antigen remains unidentified. MiXCR, run by TCRdb on the 5' RACE reads, gives a single entry per CDR3 protein. This repertoire shows a few hundred thousand distinct CDR3 sequences, 7% to 9% found once; its top ten account for just over 14%. Germline loops: CDR1 SNHLY, CDR2 FYNNEI. V lost 6 bases, J lost 8 bases, and 11 bases lay in between. This CDR3 region has 12 residues. The receptor's source is a male donor with ankylosing spondylitis. The sample was blood, either unsorted or a sorted T cell fraction (not recorded which). The chain carries TRBV2 and TRBJ2-1; a weak D match, TRBD2 (6 bases). DNA of the CDR3: TGTGCCAGCAGGGGCGGGGCGCATGAGCAGTTCTTC. This codes for CASRGGAHEQFF.